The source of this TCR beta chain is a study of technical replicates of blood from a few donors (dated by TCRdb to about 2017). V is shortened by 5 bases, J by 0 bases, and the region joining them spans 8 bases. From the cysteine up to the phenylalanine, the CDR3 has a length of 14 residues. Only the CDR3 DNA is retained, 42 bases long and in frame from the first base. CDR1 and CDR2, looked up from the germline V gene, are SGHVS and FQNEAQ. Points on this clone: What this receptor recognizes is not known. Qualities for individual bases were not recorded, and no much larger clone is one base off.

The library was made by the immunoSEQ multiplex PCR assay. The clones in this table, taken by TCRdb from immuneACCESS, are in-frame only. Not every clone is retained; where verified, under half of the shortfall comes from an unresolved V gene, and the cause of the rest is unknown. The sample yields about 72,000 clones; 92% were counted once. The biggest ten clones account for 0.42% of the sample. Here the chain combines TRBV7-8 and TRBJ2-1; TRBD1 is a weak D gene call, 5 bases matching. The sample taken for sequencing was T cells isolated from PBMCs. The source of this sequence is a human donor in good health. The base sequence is TGTGCCAGCAGCAAAGACAGCTCCTACAATGAGCAGTTCTTC. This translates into CASSKDSSYNEQFF.